This T cell receptor (beta chain) was recovered during a study of response to subunit inactivated influenza vaccine. The CDR3 totals 11 residues. Germline CDR1 and CDR2: DFQATT and SNEGSKA (reference sequence). V was clipped by 5 bases and J by 1 base, with 5 bases between them. Using its own MiXCR run on the RT-PCR reads, TCRdb lists one record per CDR3 protein. This sample yields about 580,000 distinct CDR3 sequences, of which 12% to 15% are seen a single time; roughly 10% belongs to the top ten. Broader study findings: With each seasonal influenza vaccination, the authors suggested, few new T cells are recruited.

This clonotype was detected a few times. What it recognizes is unknown. This material consisted of PBMCs from blood, taken 11 to 12 days after vaccination. The chain uses TRBV20-1 and TRBJ2-5; D gene uncertain. The sequence came from a man between 50 and 59 years old who received an inactivated influenza vaccine. As DNA, the CDR3 is TGCAGTGCTCGGACCCAAGAGACCCAGTACTTC. Its translation is CSARTQETQYF.